This TCR beta chain was retrieved from a study of blood T cell repertoires in COVID-19. Looking at the study overall: Samples came from the United States, Italy and Spain, spanning acute and convalescent COVID-19. PBMCs, B-cell-depleted T cells, or T cells were the source of the cDNA or gDNA that made up the material.

The ends lost 5 bases at V and 3 bases at J; junction bases unmatched: 5. Germline CDR1 and CDR2: SNHLY and FYNNEI. The CDR3 sequence is 16 residues long. Under the authors' procedure: Reference gene primer amplification gave nucleated cell count estimates. Sequenced by immunoSEQ multiplex PCR; TCRdb stores in-frame clones only, minus some. The D gene and trimming were derived from the DNA, and the V and J assignments and clone size from that table. The repertoire holds about 130,000 clones, with around 86% as singletons. Sequenced sample: peripheral blood. The chain links TRBV2 to TRBJ2-3, with 13 nucleotides matching TRBD2. This clonotype was sampled from a man aged 40-50 years with active or convalescent COVID-19. The CDR3 is CASSLLAGGRTDTQYF. CDR3 in DNA: TGTGCCAGCAGTCTACTAGCGGGGGGGCGGACAGATACGCAGTATTTT. The variable domain in full, completed from reference TRBV2 and TRBJ2-3, reads EPEVTQTPSHQVTQMGQEVILRCVPISNHLYFYWYRQILGQKVEFLVSFYNNEISEKSEIFDDQFSVERPDGSNFTLKIRSTKLEDSAMYFCASSLLAGGRTDTQYFGPGTRLTVL.